This T cell receptor beta chain was recorded in a study of cytomegalovirus exposure and HLA in healthy donors (dated by TCRdb to the late 2010s). Study-wide context: According to an earlier analysis of a few hundred of the donors, about 179 million T cells yielded 95 million to 140 million unique TCR beta sequences and about 280 Gb of sequence data. Approximately 300 gigabases of sequencing data and around 90 million unique TCR sequences made up an early release that covered roughly 670 HLA-typed donors. Among the roughly 400 genotyped donors, around 81% belonged to the genetic ancestry cluster associated with self-reported Caucasian donors. The study aimed to test whether cataloging public T cell receptors could reveal signatures of past pathogen exposure. Using immunosequencing, the study profiled T cell repertoires from around 670 subjects and related those repertoires to cytomegalovirus serostatus. Along with the approximately 600-subject first cohort, a separate validation cohort of over a hundred different subjects was used. High-throughput TCR immunosequencing, statistical association of individual TCRs with disease status, and machine learning were combined to predict cytomegalovirus infection status. In a later analysis, previously published TCR beta repertoires from 666 donors were re-analyzed and high-resolution HLA genotyping was added so that TCR occurrence patterns could be studied. Rather than drawing on any new phenotypic data, the later analysis identified candidate immune exposures from TCR beta sequences and the way those sequences occurred across donors. An earlier analysis of 587 of the donors applied high-throughput TCR beta sequencing to assess whether each TCR beta V gene segment acted as functional or pseudogenic. Donor age, sex, ethnicity and CMV serostatus were compiled together with the repertoire data. A later genetic analysis used genome-wide SNP genotypes for about three fifths of the roughly 700 donors, treating that subset as a discovery cohort. All discovery cohort repertoires had been generated on a single sequencing platform. HLA typing included class I and class II loci at four-digit resolution. The number of donors typed differed by locus, with 629-630 for A, B, C, DRB1 and DQB1, more than 500 for DQA1, 600 to 610 for DPA1, and 400 to 490 for DPB1. Five DR-DQ haplotypes were treated as single units for association and clustering because of strong linkage in the cohort. Among 300 to 500 genotyped donors of the cohort, an average of approximately 200,000 unique TCR beta nucleotide sequences was sequenced per donor, of which approximately 18% were non-productive.

Broad study findings and their caveats: In a later genetic analysis, fewer N-insertions in productive TCRs were reported among donors in an Asian-associated ancestry cluster than the 666-donor mean. While some public TCRs were present in many individuals, most TCR sequences turned up only very rarely across donors. The cohort was sequenced for TCR beta chains only, and without alpha or paired-chain data the features that could be detected were limited. Immune exposure information for the cohort was limited to CMV serostatus. Specific HLA alleles were associated with more than 15,000 TCR beta sequences at a false discovery rate of 0.05 in a later analysis. An association between a missense DCLRE1C variant and V-gene and J-gene trimming of TCR beta chains was found in a later genetic analysis and replicated in an independent cohort. A cluster of highly shared sequence variants was judged likely to represent a technical artifact of the sequencing pipeline. The presence/absence analyses assumed that sequencing depth was roughly uniform across donors, and that assumption may not be true. Strong co-occurrence of HLA alleles, especially DR and DQ, made assigning TCR associations to individual alleles difficult. A total of 164 TCR beta chains were listed by the study as associated with cytomegalovirus. A few of the identified cytomegalovirus-associated TCR beta chains were confirmed in vitro to be specific for cytomegalovirus antigens. The classifier was reported to diagnose cytomegalovirus status with high specificity and sensitivity in both the original cohort and the validation cohort. Because counts were too low, under 20 rarely observed V segments, including chromosome 9 orphons, were left out of the earlier analysis of approximately 580 of the donors. A further reported finding was that TCR beta sequences accurately predicted the HLA-A and HLA-B alleles for most subjects in the first cohort. Because some donors lacked HLA typing at each locus, the association tests relied only on the typed subset. In a later analysis, several top co-occurrence clusters were reported to appear linked to parvovirus B19, influenza, CMV and Epstein-Barr virus. It was suggested by the authors that the approach could potentially be generalized to other disease states and immunological phenotypes. An earlier analysis of around 540 of the donors showed that most TCR beta V segments appeared in productive rearrangements either about 87% or about 30% of the time, which broadly matched IMGT annotations. In a later analysis, the rate of TCR association differed among HLA loci, with DRB1 alleles having the most associated TCRs and HLA-C alleles having the fewest. A later analysis found that HLA-associated TCR beta chains were more clonally expanded and had lower generation probabilities than equally common non-associated chains. In a later analysis, most CMV-associated TCR beta chains were found to appear HLA-restricted, with HLA associations seemingly driven largely by CMV exposure. Correlated functional status among segregating V segments might reflect linkage disequilibrium, but an unknown experimental factor could not be ruled out. Some IMGT-functional V segments, including TRBV6-2 and TRBV6-3, could not be told apart with the 87-base-pair reads, so those segments were excluded.

Remarks on this clone: No cognate antigen has been identified for it. Base qualities are not at hand, and no much larger clone is one base apart.

The CDR3 covers 14 residues, taking in both the cysteine and the phenylalanine. This entry keeps only the CDR3 DNA: 42 bases, framed from base 1. Cut back by 1 base and 6 bases, the V and J ends lie 11 bases apart. CDR1 and CDR2 were assigned from the germline V gene as SGDLS and YYNGEE. In total, 630 or so healthy bone marrow donors made up the cohort. All cohort members were sampled while nominally healthy, although unrecorded immune exposures were likely present. The donor was CMV seronegative and was included in the group of a few hundred seronegative cohort members. Each donor provided a peripheral blood sample, and peripheral blood mononuclear cells were used for TCR beta sequencing. Genomic DNA extraction from the blood cell samples was performed with the Qiagen DNeasy Blood Extraction Kit. Libraries were made using the immunoSEQ multiplex PCR assay. For the multiplex PCR, a mixture combining 60 forward primers for TCR Vbeta segments and 13 reverse primers for TCR Jbeta segments was used. A multiplex PCR assay on genomic DNA amplified the CDR3 region of rearranged TCR beta genes. The Illumina HiSeq System was used to sequence the amplified TCR beta libraries as 87-base-pair reads. The published analysis was carried out like this. In a later analysis, tens of millions of unique TCR beta chains were counted across the approximately 670 repertoires, and roughly 11 million of these chains were shared by at least two donors. Raw reads were error-corrected and collapsed into unique sequences with a nearest-neighbor algorithm that merged closely related sequences to remove PCR and sequencing errors. To assign V, D and J gene segments, CDR3 sequences were aligned to IMGT reference sequences. For a sequence to be retained, a match of at least six nucleotides to both a V gene segment and a J gene segment was required. Rearrangements were classified as productive when the CDR3 lacked stop codons and remained in frame with V and J, and all other rearrangements were classified as non-productive. CDR3 was defined by IMGT convention, running from the second conserved V-encoded cysteine to the conserved J-encoded phenylalanine. The earlier analysis of about 640 of the donors excluded any sequence lacking an unambiguous match to a single V gene segment. An earlier analysis of several hundred of the donors called V segments functional above 56.7% productive rearrangements and segregating when the between-donor standard deviation exceeded 5%. A statistical classification framework was built for diagnosing cytomegalovirus status from the catalog of TCR beta chain sequences. In a later analysis, TCR nucleotide sequences were compared against IMGT/GENE-DB human TR gene sequences so that V and J genes could be assigned. A later analysis assigned CDR3 sequences and most-parsimonious VDJ recombination scenarios with the TCRdist pipeline. In a later analysis, every TCR beta chain was defined by the combination of its CDR3 amino acid sequence and its V-gene family, and reads without a unique V-gene family were dropped. As a way to deal with suspected cross-contamination and a sequencing artifact, a later analysis dropped roughly 620 nucleotide sequences that were highly shared and had low generation probability. For each public chain, a later analysis derived a clonal expansion index from normalized ranks of inferred template counts within each repertoire. A later analysis computed generation probabilities with a VDJ recombination model fitted to out-of-frame rearrangements, and checked the results against IGoR. Hypergeometric tests were used in a later analysis to score TCR-TCR, TCR-HLA and TCR-CMV co-occurrence, with a repertoire-size bias correction applied to the TCR pairs. False discovery rates were estimated in a later analysis by permuting HLA or CMV assignments 20 times. In a later analysis, co-occurring TCRs were grouped using DBSCAN, with TCRdist sequence similarity added in when clustering inside HLA-allele-positive subsets. Repertoires with fewer than 30,000 or more than 120,000 public chains, plus five repertoires with anomalous nucleotide sharing, were excluded from co-occurrence clustering. Sourced from immuneACCESS, this table was stored by TCRdb with only in-frame sequences that have V and J called. A share of the clones is absent; for the studies checked, an unresolved V gene accounts for under half, and the remainder has no known explanation. V and J calls and clone size are those listed in that table; D and trimming were worked out from the DNA. The table for this sample lists 200,000 or so clones; approximately 82% of them were counted only once. The top ten constitute around 3.9% of the sample.

The receptor was derived from a male donor in good health and CMV-seronegative. The sample comprised PBMCs. The V gene is TRBV9 and the J gene is TRBJ1-5; the D segment cannot be called with confidence. The CDR3 amino acid sequence is: CASSVPGRGQPQHF. In nucleotides, the sequence is TGTGCCAGCAGCGTACCGGGGAGAGGTCAGCCCCAGCATTTT.